The rows below give T cell receptor beta chains drawn from one sample of a study of blood T cell repertoires in COVID-19. TCRdb's table, derived via immunoSEQ multiplex PCR, lists solely in-frame clones and lacks some. The sample lists roughly 100,000 clones, approximately 89% seen once, with 17% in the top ten. What was sequenced was peripheral blood. The source of these receptors is a woman older than 75 in a cohort sampled during active COVID-19. Each CDR3 is given with its conserved first and last residue. A D gene is named only where the DNA matches it firmly. The size field is filled for only some rows; it gives once, few, many or a size class.

j_call v_call clone_size d_call cdr3_aa cdr3_nt
TRBJ1-2 TRBV19 - - CASNTLIGGGLRGYTF TGTGCCAGTAACACCCTGATTGGCGGCGGTCTCCGTGGCTACACCTTC
TRBJ1-6 TRBV28 - TRBD1 CASSLQGDSPLHF TGTGCCAGCAGTTTACAGGGGGACTCACCCCTCCACTTT
TRBJ2-1 TRBV6-4 - TRBD2 CASSVQLAVTYNEQFF TGTGCCAGCAGTGTCCAACTAGCGGTAACCTACAATGAGCAGTTCTTC
TRBJ2-1 TRBV2 - TRBD2 CAGSLLAGAVNEQFF TGTGCCGGGAGCCTCTTGGCGGGAGCGGTAAATGAGCAGTTCTTC
TRBJ2-1 TRBV10-3 - TRBD2 CAISESLRGGDEQFF TGTGCCATCAGTGAGTCCCTAAGGGGAGGGGATGAGCAGTTCTTC
TRBJ2-1 TRBV11-3 - TRBD1 CASSSGTGGYNEQFF TGTGCCAGCAGCTCAGGTACAGGGGGCTACAATGAGCAGTTCTTC
TRBJ2-5 TRBV27 - TRBD2 CASSLRTSGTKLWETQYF TGTGCCAGCAGTCTAAGGACTAGCGGGACCAAACTTTGGGAGACCCAGTACTTC
TRBJ1-3 TRBV6-5 once - CASRSTANSGNTIYF TGTGCCAGCAGGTCCACAGCAAACTCTGGAAACACCATATATTTT
TRBJ1-5 TRBV30 - - CAWSAGVNQPQHF TGTGCCTGGAGTGCGGGGGTGAATCAGCCCCAGCATTTT
TRBJ2-5 TRBV30 - - CAWVGGRETQYF TGTGCCTGGGTGGGGGGACGAGAGACCCAGTACTTC
TRBJ2-3 TRBV5-1 - TRBD2 CASSGYGGADTQYF TGCGCCAGCAGCGGCTACGGGGGGGCAGATACGCAGTATTTT
TRBJ2-2 TRBV5-8 - TRBD1 CAKQRGPANTGELFF TGTGCCAAACAAAGGGGGCCTGCGAACACCGGGGAGCTGTTTTTT
TRBJ1-3 TRBV5-4 once - CASSLQGNTIYF TGTGCCAGCAGCTTACAAGGAAACACCATATATTTT
TRBJ1-3 TRBV3-1/TRBV3-2 once TRBD1 CASSPRGASSGNTIYF TGTGCCAGCAGCCCCAGGGGGGCCTCCTCTGGAAACACCATATATTTT
TRBJ2-5 TRBV11-2 - - CASSSDLRLQLETQYF TGTGCCAGCAGCTCTGACCTGAGACTTCAACTGGAGACCCAGTACTTC
TRBJ2-2 TRBV11-2 - - CASSLGADLNTGELFF TGTGCCAGCAGCTTAGGAGCGGATTTGAACACCGGGGAGCTGTTTTTT
TRBJ1-6 TRBV19 - - CASSITRGYNSPLHF TGTGCCAGTAGTATCACACGGGGCTATAATTCACCCCTCCACTTT
TRBJ2-2 TRBV10-3 - - CAISGQSANTGELFF TGTGCCATCAGCGGACAGTCAGCGAACACCGGGGAGCTGTTTTTT
TRBJ2-3 TRBV3-1/TRBV3-2 once TRBD2 CASRGLARPDTQYF TGTGCCAGCCGGGGACTAGCTCGCCCAGATACGCAGTATTTT
TRBJ2-7 TRBV19 - - CASRAGRGSYEQYF TGTGCCAGTAGGGCTGGCAGGGGTTCCTACGAGCAGTACTTC
TRBJ2-3 TRBV5-1 - TRBD2 CASSLAPSGGAWGQYF TGCGCCAGCAGCTTGGCCCCCAGCGGGGGGGCCTGGGGGCAGTATTTT
TRBJ1-1 TRBV6-1 - TRBD1 CASSEERGRRLMNTEAFF TGTGCCAGCAGTGAAGAGAGGGGGCGCCGATTGATGAACACTGAAGCTTTCTTT
TRBJ1-2 TRBV13 few TRBD1 CASRGTVEGYTF TGTGCCAGCAGGGGGACAGTCGAAGGCTACACCTTC
TRBJ2-2 TRBV6-5 - TRBD1 CASSYSGQGGTGELFF TGTGCCAGCAGTTACTCCGGACAGGGGGGCACCGGGGAGCTGTTTTTT
TRBJ1-5 TRBV18 few - CASSPGTNSNQPQHF TGTGCCAGCTCACCCGGGACTAATAGCAATCAGCCCCAGCATTTT
TRBJ2-5 TRBV7-6 - - CASSFGGKETQYF TGTGCCAGCAGCTTCGGCGGAAAAGAGACCCAGTACTTC
TRBJ2-5 TRBV5-1 - TRBD1 CASSLGQGGETQYF TGCGCCAGCAGCTTGGGACAGGGCGGAGAGACCCAGTACTTC
TRBJ2-7 TRBV15 - TRBD2 CATSRSGGGFAYEQYF TGTGCCACCAGCAGGAGCGGGGGGGGGTTTGCCTACGAGCAGTACTTC
TRBJ1-1 TRBV7-2 once - CASSSTSATEAFF TGTGCCAGCAGCTCTACCAGCGCCACTGAAGCTTTCTTT
TRBJ2-5 TRBV10-1 once TRBD1 CASSDGLSGQWGETQYF TGCGCCAGCAGTGATGGGCTCTCGGGACAGTGGGGAGAGACCCAGTACTTC
TRBJ2-3 TRBV3-1/TRBV3-2 - - CASREGLGFSTDTQYF TGTGCCAGCAGGGAGGGGCTAGGGTTTAGCACAGATACGCAGTATTTT
TRBJ1-2 TRBV12-3/TRBV12-4 - TRBD1 CASSSGQNYGYTF TGTGCCAGCAGCTCGGGACAGAACTATGGCTACACCTTC
TRBJ2-1 TRBV7-3 - TRBD1 CASSFPGDRGYNEQFF TGTGCCAGCAGCTTCCCAGGGGACAGAGGTTACAATGAGCAGTTCTTC
TRBJ2-1 TRBV18 - - CASSPLQGNDEQFF TGTGCCAGCTCACCACTACAGGGTAACGATGAGCAGTTCTTC
TRBJ1-5 TRBV7-9 - - CASSLGIQPQHF TGTGCCAGCAGCTTAGGTATTCAGCCCCAGCATTTT
TRBJ1-5 TRBV15 - - CATSRTRTENQPQHF TGTGCCACCAGCAGAACTCGGACTGAAAATCAGCCCCAGCATTTT
TRBJ2-6 TRBV27 - TRBD1 CASREQGLTGANVLTF TGTGCCAGCAGAGAACAGGGGCTCACTGGGGCCAACGTCCTGACTTTC
TRBJ2-3 TRBV27 - TRBD1 CASSPNNRGMDTQYF TGTGCCAGCAGTCCGAACAACAGGGGCATGGATACGCAGTATTTT
TRBJ1-6 TRBV2 - TRBD1 CASAFPQTGNSPLHF TGTGCCAGCGCCTTCCCCCAGACAGGGAATTCACCCCTCCACTTT
TRBJ2-7 TRBV7-2 once - CASSLPVRDEQYF TGTGCCAGCAGCTTGCCGGTTCGGGACGAGCAGTACTTC
TRBJ2-1 TRBV19 - TRBD2 CASSSSGRAENEQFF TGTGCCAGTAGTAGTAGCGGGAGGGCCGAGAATGAGCAGTTCTTC
TRBJ1-2 TRBV7-2 - - CASSLVKTGLKGGYTF TGTGCCAGCAGCTTAGTTAAAACAGGCTTGAAAGGTGGCTACACCTTC
TRBJ2-1 TRBV27 - - CASSLLGGFSYNEQFF TGTGCCAGCAGTTTATTGGGGGGATTCTCCTACAATGAGCAGTTCTTC
TRBJ2-2 TRBV7-9 - - CASSYRTGRTGELFF TGTGCCAGCAGCTACCGCACAGGCCGCACCGGGGAGCTGTTTTTT
TRBJ2-2 TRBV5-5 - - CASSFFVAGAGELFF TGTGCCAGCAGCTTCTTTGTAGCCGGAGCCGGGGAGCTGTTTTTT
TRBJ2-7 TRBV28 - TRBD1 CASGRLGTGGGRGIGEQYF TGTGCCAGCGGCCGGCTTGGGACAGGGGGTGGCCGGGGGATTGGGGAGCAGTACTTC
TRBJ2-7 TRBV10-1 - - CASARGDEQYF TGCGCCAGCGCCAGGGGGGACGAGCAGTACTTC
TRBJ1-1 TRBV6-5 - - CASTYGQLNTEAFF TGTGCCAGCACCTACGGACAGTTGAACACTGAAGCTTTCTTT
TRBJ1-6 TRBV7-9 - - CASSLALGDSPLHF TGTGCCAGCAGCTTAGCGCTAGGGGATTCACCCCTCCACTTT